These 27 T cell receptor beta chains originate from one sample sequenced in a study of control samples from healthy donors and cancer patients. TCRdb keeps only in-frame clones here, not all; method: immunoSEQ multiplex PCR. The data contain just under 75,000 clones, over 75% of them singletons. The sequenced sample was blood. The source of these receptors is a woman in her forties or fifties in good health.

The V gene is TRBV4-1, the J gene TRBJ1-5; the D gene is possibly TRBD1 (6 bases). The CDR3 length is 15 residues. Germline V gene sequence: CDR1 MGHRA, CDR2 YSYEKL. V was clipped by 0 bases and J by 11 bases, with 17 bases between them. CDR3 bases: TGCGCCAGCAGCCAAGAGGGGGGACATTCCGGGGCCCAGCATTTT. Translated: CASSQEGGHSGAQHF.

The chain combines TRBV5-1 with TRBJ2-1, with 8 bases lining up with TRBD2. V shed 0 bases and J 4 bases; nucleotides not matched to a gene: 3. This CDR3 region has 15 residues. Germline V gene lookup returns CDR1 SGHRS and CDR2 YFSETQ. CDR3: CASSLALAGYNEQFF. CDR3 bases: TGCGCCAGCAGCTTGGCCCTAGCGGGTTACAATGAGCAGTTCTTC.

The chain has TRBV5-1 and TRBJ2-1; D ambiguous. CDR3 length: 13 residues. Germline CDR1 reads SGHRS; CDR2 reads YFSETQ. V lost 5 bases and J lost 2, with 8 bases in between. The CDR3 is CASSSAAYNEQFF. Written as DNA, the CDR3 is TGCGCCAGCAGTTCAGCAGCCTACAATGAGCAGTTCTTC.

The rearrangement uses TRBV3-1 (or the pseudogene TRBV3-2) and TRBJ2-7; 8 nucleotides align to TRBD2. The trim removed 4 bases at V and 2 bases at J, leaving 4 bases unmatched. The CDR3 length is 14 residues. Looked up from germline, CDR1 is LGHDT and CDR2 is YNNKEL (reference sequence). The CDR3 DNA reads TGTGCCAGCAGCCTAGCGGGGACCCCCTACGAGCAGTACTTC. Amino acid sequence: CASSLAGTPYEQYF.

This clone appeared a single time. The chain recombines TRBV5-6 with TRBJ2-4; no reliable D call. CDR1 is SGHDT, CDR2 YYEEEE, per germline. The CDR3 covers 13 residues. Deletions cut 0 bases from V and 9 bases from J, with 10 bases between. The chain's CDR3 is CASSLGLAAIQYF. The DNA of the CDR3 is TGTGCCAGCAGCTTGGGGTTGGCAGCCATTCAGTACTTC. Full variable domain (missing parts from reference TRBV5-6 and TRBJ2-4): DAGVTQSPTHLIKTRGQQVTLRCSPKSGHDTVSWYQQALGQGPQFIFQYYEEEERQRGNFPDRFSGHQFPNYSSELNVNALLLGDSALYLCASSLGLAAIQYFGAGTRLSVL.

The rearrangement uses TRBV5-5 and TRBJ1-2, with no clear D. The length of the CDR3 is 15 residues. Per the germline V gene, CDR1 is SGHKS and CDR2 is YYEKEE (reference sequence). Trimming stripped 4 bases from V and 2 bases from J, with 15 bases between. The CDR3 sequence is CASSEAVADNYGYTF. The CDR3 region has the DNA TGTGCCAGCAGCGAGGCTGTGGCGGACAACTATGGCTACACCTTC.

This rearrangement joins TRBV3-1 (or the pseudogene TRBV3-2) to TRBJ1-2; D not resolved. The CDR3 extends over 14 amino acids. The germline V and J ends were trimmed by 0 bases and 2 bases, with 7 bases remaining between them. CDR1 LGHDT and CDR2 YNNKEL come from the germline V gene (reference sequence). The CDR3 loop is CASSQEGGNYGYTF. CDR3 in DNA: TGTGCCAGCAGCCAAGAAGGCGGGAACTATGGCTACACCTTC.

The chain carries TRBV5-6 and TRBJ1-5; TRBD1 is a possible D gene (5 bases). This CDR3 spans 15 amino acids. Germline-derived CDR1 and CDR2 are SGHDT and YYEEEE. Trimming shortened V by 0 bases and J by 7 bases, and 14 bases separated the two germline ends. CDR3 in amino acids: CASSLDGREGQPQHF. CDR3 nucleotides: TGTGCCAGCAGCTTGGATGGCAGGGAGGGACAGCCCCAGCATTTT. The full variable domain, in which reference TRBV5-6 and TRBJ1-5 provide the parts outside the CDR3, is DAGVTQSPTHLIKTRGQQVTLRCSPKSGHDTVSWYQQALGQGPQFIFQYYEEEERQRGNFPDRFSGHQFPNYSSELNVNALLLGDSALYLCASSLDGREGQPQHFGDGTRLSIL.

The chain couples TRBV19 to TRBJ2-2; TRBD1 is a possible D gene (9 bases). Germline V lookup: CDR1 LNHDA, CDR2 SQIVND (reference sequence). The V gene lost 11 bases and the J gene lost 1 base, with 17 bases spanning the gap. This CDR3 comprises 15 residues. The CDR3 DNA follows: TGTGCCGCCGGGAGGGGACAGGGGAACACCGGGGAGCTGTTTTTT. Its translation: CAAGRGQGNTGELFF.

This chain joins TRBV9 and TRBJ2-1, with 13 bases aligning to TRBD2. The CDR3 consists of 15 residues. Germline CDR1 and CDR2: SGDLS and YYNGEE. The J segment lost 10 bases and the V segment lost 6 bases, leaving 10 bases of the junction unmatched. The CDR3 protein is CASTAPGLAGTEQFF. CDR3 sequence (DNA): TGTGCCAGCACTGCGCCGGGACTAGCGGGAACCGAGCAGTTCTTC.

With regard to this clone: Other DNA sequences in this specimen translate into the identical CDR3. J is TRBJ2-5 and V is TRBV3-1 (or the pseudogene TRBV3-2); 7 bases fit TRBD2. The J segment lost 1 base and the V segment lost 1 base, leaving 6 bases of the junction unmatched. CDR1 LGHDT and CDR2 YNNKEL come from the germline V gene (reference sequence). This CDR3 region has 16 residues. Written as DNA, the CDR3 is TGTGCCAGCAGCCAAGGGGATGGGACTACCCAAGAGACCCAGTACTTC. Protein product: CASSQGDGTTQETQYF.

The chain employs TRBV28 and TRBJ1-5; possible D gene TRBD1, 6 bases. Looked up from germline, CDR1 is MDHEN and CDR2 is SYDVKM. The length of the CDR3 is 15 residues. The ends were cut back, 6 bases at V and 5 bases at J, with 17 bases in the middle. The CDR3 sequence is CASRKGRRGDQPQHF. As DNA, the CDR3 is TGTGCCAGCAGAAAGGGCCGGAGGGGGGATCAGCCCCAGCATTTT.

CDR3 region: CASGLFSGNTIYF. The CDR3 DNA reads TGTGCTAGTGGTTTGTTTTCCGGAAACACCATATATTTT. The chain combines TRBV12-5 with TRBJ1-3; unclear D gene. V lost 2 bases to trimming and J lost 4 bases, with 6 bases between them. The CDR3 has 13 amino acids. Germline V gives CDR1 LGHNT, CDR2 FRNRAP.

This rearrangement joins TRBV7-9 to TRBJ2-1, with 11 bases fitting TRBD1. CDR3 size: 16 residues. Germline-derived CDR1 and CDR2 are SEHNR and FQNEAQ (reference sequence). V was pared by 2 bases and J by 4 bases, with 4 bases of the junction left unmatched. CDR3 in amino acids: CASSLWGQGVYNEQFF. Written as DNA, the CDR3 is TGTGCCAGCAGCTTATGGGGACAGGGGGTGTACAATGAGCAGTTCTTC.

This clone has just one count. The V gene is TRBV9, the J gene TRBJ1-5, with D hard to call. This CDR3 spans 14 amino acids. Germline V gene data show CDR1 as SGDLS and CDR2 as YYNGEE. V dropped 7 bases and J dropped 2 bases, with 13 bases sitting between them. CDR3 loop: CASAAADGNQPQHF. The DNA for the CDR3 is TGTGCCAGCGCGGCGGCGGATGGCAATCAGCCCCAGCATTTT.

This clone is a singleton in its sample. The junction shows a germline mismatch at one end, possibly a read error. The chain recombines TRBV6-5 with TRBJ2-1; no definite D call. The CDR3 length is 15 residues. Looked up from germline, CDR1 is MNHEY and CDR2 is SVGAGI. CDR3 sequence reads: CASSLTSTSNNEQFF. CDR3 bases: TGTGCCAGCAGTTTAACGTCTACCTCCAACAATGAGCAGTTCTTC.

Here the CDR3 DNA reads TGTGCCAGCAGCGTAGGACAGGGAGATTCACCCCTCCACTTT. Its protein is CASSVGQGDSPLHF. V is TRBV9 and J is TRBJ1-6; TRBD1 aligns across 7 bases. V shed 0 bases and J 8 bases; nucleotides not matched to a gene: 2. This CDR3 comprises 14 residues. Germline V gene data show CDR1 as SGDLS and CDR2 as YYNGEE.

A few counts support this clone. The J gene is TRBJ2-2, the V gene TRBV19; the D is unclear. V lost 3 bases to trimming and J lost 5 bases, with 7 bases between them. This CDR3 has 13 residues. Germline lookup yields CDR1 LNHDA and CDR2 SQIVND (reference sequence). For the CDR3, the DNA is TGTGCCAGTAGTATTACGCTTACCGGGGAGCTGTTTTTT. It encodes CASSITLTGELFF.

The CDR3 here is CASVQREDTGELFF. In DNA form, the CDR3 reads TGTGCCAGTGTACAGCGGGAGGACACCGGGGAGCTGTTTTTT. J is TRBJ2-2 and V is TRBV10-3; TRBD2 matches at 9 bases. CDR1 and CDR2 from the germline V gene are ENHRY and SYGVKD. Germline trimming cut 10 bases from V and 3 bases from J; bases unmatched to any gene: 6. The CDR3 length is 14 residues.

The rearrangement joins TRBV6-5 to TRBJ2-7, with D unclear. Trimming shortened V by 7 bases and J by 5 bases, and 9 bases separated the two germline ends. The CDR3 length is 11 residues. CDR1 is MNHEY, CDR2 SVGAGI, per germline. The CDR3 DNA reads as TGTGCCAGCACAGGAAGCAACGAGCAGTACTTC. Protein: CASTGSNEQYF.

This clone appeared a single time. This rearrangement joins TRBV19 to TRBJ2-3; possibly TRBD2 for D (5 bases). Germline loops: CDR1 LNHDA, CDR2 SQIVND (reference sequence). This CDR3 is built from 14 residues. The germline V and J ends were trimmed by 7 bases and 0 bases, with 11 bases remaining between them. DNA for the CDR3: TGTGCCAGTAACCGTGACTATAGCACAGATACGCAGTATTTT. As protein: CASNRDYSTDTQYF.

V is TRBV28 and J is TRBJ1-4; TRBD1 agrees at 9 bases. Per the germline V gene, CDR1 is MDHEN and CDR2 is SYDVKM. V lost 5 bases, J lost 8 bases, and 6 bases stayed unmatched. CDR3 length: 14 residues. The CDR3, as DNA: TGTGCCAGCAGTGGCGGGGACAGGGACGAAAAACTGTTTTTT. It yields the protein CASSGGDRDEKLFF.

V and J are TRBV28 and TRBJ1-3, with D uncertain. Deletions cut 5 bases from V and 2 bases from J, with 7 bases between. This CDR3 has 13 amino acids. Germline CDR1 MDHEN, CDR2 SYDVKM. For the CDR3, the DNA is TGTGCCAGCAGTCCCTCCCCTGGAAACACCATATATTTT. This sequence encodes CASSPSPGNTIYF.

The V call is TRBV10-3, the J call TRBJ1-1, with no clear D. Germline lookup yields CDR1 ENHRY and CDR2 SYGVKD. This CDR3 is built from 13 residues. Trimming pared 9 bases from V and 0 bases from J, leaving 11 bases between. This CDR3 is CAMQGDLNTEAFF. CDR3 nucleotides: TGTGCCATGCAAGGCGACCTGAACACTGAAGCTTTCTTT.

The chain couples TRBV10-2 to TRBJ2-3; no reliable D call. This CDR3 is 13 amino acids long. The germline V and J ends were trimmed by 4 bases and 4 bases, with 9 bases remaining between them. Germline V gene lookup returns CDR1 WSHSY and CDR2 SAAADI. CDR3 in DNA: TGCGCCAGCAGTGTGATGGTCTCAGATACGCAGTATTTT. Its translation: CASSVMVSDTQYF.

DNA of the CDR3: TGTGCCAGCAGCGATCTAGCGGGAGGCACAGATACGCAGTATTTT. It is translated as CASSDLAGGTDTQYF. The chain combines TRBV2 with TRBJ2-3; 10 positions agree with TRBD2. The CDR3 sequence is 15 residues long. V gave up 6 bases and J gave up 1 base; unmatched junction bases: 4. Germline V CDR1 and CDR2: SNHLY, FYNNEI.

This sequence joins TRBV24-1 and TRBJ2-1; D uncertain. CDR1 is KGHDR and CDR2 is SFDVKD in the germline V gene. Trimming removed 1 base at V and 10 bases at J, with 7 bases between. The CDR3 contains 12 residues. CDR3 coding DNA: TGTGCCACCAGTGATTTCCCGGGCGAGCAGTTCTTC. Its translation is CATSDFPGEQFF.